The 13 T cell receptor beta chains below were found in one sample sequenced in a study of cytomegalovirus exposure and HLA in healthy donors (dated by TCRdb to about 2017). The library came from the immunoSEQ multiplex PCR assay. For the multiplex PCR, a mixture combining 60 forward primers for TCR Vbeta segments and 13 reverse primers for TCR Jbeta segments was used. The table was pulled from immuneACCESS by TCRdb, which kept in-frame rearrangements only. Such tables lose some clones; where checked, under half of the loss comes from unresolved V genes, and the rest has no known cause. In this sample the table shows around 160,000 clones, around 80% of which occur a single time. The ten largest account for 4.9% of the sample. Sequencing was carried out using PBMCs. Receptors originate from a male donor in good health and CMV-seronegative.

This clone showed up just once. J is TRBJ2-5 and V is TRBV6-6, with TRBD1 as a possible D gene (6 bases). The better agreement between TRBJ2-7 and the DNA end casts doubt on the J call. This CDR3 contains 15 residues. Germline loops: CDR1 MNHNY, CDR2 SVGAGI (reference sequence). The CDR3 is CASSDSGTPLYEQYF. CDR3 sequence (DNA): TGTGCCAGCAGTGATTCCGGGACACCTCTTTACGAGCAGTACTTC.

The V gene is TRBV28, the J gene TRBJ1-5; no clear D. The V gene's germline CDR1 is MDHEN and CDR2 SYDVKM. CDR3 size: 15 residues. Trimming took off 2 bases at V and 0 bases at J, with 8 bases between the two ends. In DNA, the CDR3 is TGTGCCAGCAGTTTAGACAATTATAGCAATCAGCCCCAGCATTTT. Translating gives CASSLDNYSNQPQHF.

V gene TRBV2 combines with J gene TRBJ2-7, with D possibly TRBD2 on 5 matching bases. The CDR3 contains 14 residues. The germline gives CDR1 SNHLY, CDR2 FYNNEI. Trimming pared 3 bases from V and 0 bases from J, leaving 9 bases between. As DNA, the CDR3 is TGTGCCAGCAGTGACCAGCGGCCCTCCTACGAGCAGTACTTC. Translated, it gives CASSDQRPSYEQYF.

This clone has just a few counts. V is TRBV5-6 and J is TRBJ2-5; D ambiguous. Germline values: CDR1 SGHDT, CDR2 YYEEEE. The CDR3 has 14 residues. Trimming cost V 2 bases and J 2 bases, with 10 bases left between them. CDR3 DNA sequence: TGTGCCAGCAGCTTTGCAGGAACACAAGAGACCCAGTACTTC. It encodes CASSFAGTQETQYF.

The chain uses TRBV28 and TRBJ1-5; D gene unclear. Germline values: CDR1 MDHEN, CDR2 SYDVKM. CDR3 size: 13 residues. Trimming left V 2 bases short and J 4 bases short, with 6 bases between. The CDR3 reads CASSLIGNQPQHF. DNA for the CDR3: TGTGCCAGCAGTTTAATCGGTAATCAGCCCCAGCATTTT.

This chain joins TRBV19 and TRBJ1-4, with 10 bases lining up with TRBD1. The CDR3 loop spans 18 amino acids. The junction had 14 bases not matched to a gene; V was cut back by 3 bases and J by 7 bases. Germline V gene data show CDR1 as LNHDA and CDR2 as SQIVND (reference sequence). In nucleotides, the CDR3 is TGTGCCAGTAGTATGAGGCGACAGGGGGCGGTCGGAAGTGAAAAACTGTTTTTT. Protein: CASSMRRQGAVGSEKLFF.

The chain carries TRBV7-9 and TRBJ1-2, with D possibly being TRBD1 (6 bases). The germline V gene encodes CDR1 SEHNR and CDR2 FQNEAQ (reference sequence). V shed 5 bases and J shed 4 bases, with 14 bases lying between them. This CDR3 contains 14 residues. As DNA, the CDR3 is TGTGCCAGCAGCCCAACAGGGTCCCTCTATGGCTACACCTTC. Translation gives CASSPTGSLYGYTF.

The chain is built from TRBV5-5 and TRBJ1-6; D is perhaps TRBD1 (5 bases). This CDR3 region has 16 residues. V was cut by 0 bases and J by 7 bases, with 14 bases left in between. Germline V lookup: CDR1 SGHKS, CDR2 YYEKEE (reference sequence). CDR3 nucleotide sequence: TGTGCCAGCAGCTTGGGGGGCCTTAATTCGAATTCACCCCTCCACTTT. Its translation: CASSLGGLNSNSPLHF.

This clone occurred once. The chain uses TRBV30 and TRBJ2-3, with 12 bases aligning to TRBD2. Germline lookup yields CDR1 GTSNPN and CDR2 SVGIG (reference sequence). There are 16 residues in the CDR3. V lost 7 bases to trimming and J lost 2 bases; unmatched junction nucleotides: 10. The CDR3 protein is CASESGLAGLTDTQYF. The CDR3 DNA reads as TGTGCCTCCGAAAGCGGACTAGCGGGACTCACAGATACGCAGTATTTT.

This rearrangement joins TRBV7-9 to TRBJ2-3; TRBD2 matches 8 bases. Germline-derived CDR1 and CDR2 are SEHNR and FQNEAQ (reference sequence). The CDR3 spans 17 residues. J lost 2 bases, V lost 1 base, and 8 bases had no gene match. CDR3 nucleotide sequence: TGTGCCAGCAGCTTAGGCAGCGGGGGCACCCACACAGATACGCAGTATTTT. Its translation is CASSLGSGGTHTDTQYF.

The chain employs TRBV9 and TRBJ2-1, with 10 bases lining up with TRBD2. With 2 bases clipped from V and 8 bases from J, the junction kept 10 bases outside the gene matches. There are 16 residues in the CDR3. The V gene's germline CDR1 is SGDLS and CDR2 YYNGEE. Here the CDR3 reads CASSVLSSGSIDEQFF. DNA for the CDR3: TGTGCCAGCAGCGTCCTGTCTAGCGGGAGTATCGATGAGCAGTTCTTC.

The chain is built from TRBV6-6 and TRBJ2-4; 7 positions match TRBD2. The V and J ends lost 0 bases and 1 base, in that order; junction bases with no gene match: 0. From germline, CDR1 is MNHNY and CDR2 SVGAGI (reference sequence). The CDR3 runs to 15 residues. CDR3 in amino acids: CASSYSGGAKNIQYF. The CDR3 region has the DNA TGTGCCAGCAGTTACTCGGGGGGGGCCAAAAACATTCAGTACTTC.

The chain combines TRBV7-2 with TRBJ1-1, with D perhaps TRBD1 (6 bases). Looked up from germline, CDR1 is SGHTA and CDR2 is FQGNSA. The CDR3 has 13 amino acids. Trimming stripped 3 bases from V and 11 bases from J, with 16 bases between. CDR3 DNA: TGTGCCAGCAGCTTTGCTGGGGGCGGGTGGGCTTTCTTT. It codes for CASSFAGGGWAFF.